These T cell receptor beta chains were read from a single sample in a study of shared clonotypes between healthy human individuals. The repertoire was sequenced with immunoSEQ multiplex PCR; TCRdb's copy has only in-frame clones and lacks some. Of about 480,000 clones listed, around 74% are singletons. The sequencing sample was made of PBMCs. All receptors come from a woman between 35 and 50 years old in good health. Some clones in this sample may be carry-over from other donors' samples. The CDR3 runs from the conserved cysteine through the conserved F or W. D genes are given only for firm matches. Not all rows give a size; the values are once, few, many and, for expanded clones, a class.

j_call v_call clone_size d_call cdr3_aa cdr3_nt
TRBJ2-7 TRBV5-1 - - CASSPPGTAYEQYF TGCGCCAGCAGCCCTCCCGGGACCGCCTACGAGCAGTACTTC
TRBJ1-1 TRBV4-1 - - CASSPREARFNHREAFF TGCGCCAGCAGCCCTAGGGAGGCCAGGTTCAATCATCGGGAAGCTTTCTTT
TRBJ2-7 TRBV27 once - CASSWGRGFYEQYF TGTGCCAGCAGTTGGGGCAGGGGCTTCTACGAGCAGTACTTC
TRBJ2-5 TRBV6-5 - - CASSYSWQGATQYF TGTGCCAGCAGTTACTCGTGGCAGGGAGCGACCCAGTACTTC
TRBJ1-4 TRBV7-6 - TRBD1 CASSNRDRERGEKLFF TGTGCCAGCAGCAACCGGGACAGGGAACGTGGTGAAAAACTGTTTTTT
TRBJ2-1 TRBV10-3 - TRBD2 CAIRTSGSDEQFF TGTGCCATCAGGACTAGCGGGAGTGACGAGCAGTTCTTC
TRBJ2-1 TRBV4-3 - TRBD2 CASSPAGTSAYNEQFF TGCGCCAGCAGCCCAGCCGGGACTAGCGCATACAATGAGCAGTTCTTC
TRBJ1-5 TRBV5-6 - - CASSLGLGGRNQPQHF TGTGCCAGCAGCTTGGGGCTTGGGGGGCGCAATCAGCCCCAGCATTTT
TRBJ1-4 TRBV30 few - CAWSEGVGEKLFF TGTGCCTGGAGTGAAGGGGTCGGGGAAAAACTGTTTTTT
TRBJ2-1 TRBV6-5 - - CASSYSGQGHNEQFF TGTGCCAGCAGTTACTCCGGGCAGGGGCACAATGAGCAGTTCTTC
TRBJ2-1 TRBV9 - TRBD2 CASSPPRSSGASSYNEQFF TGTGCCAGCAGCCCCCCGCGGTCTAGCGGGGCAAGCTCCTACAATGAGCAGTTCTTC
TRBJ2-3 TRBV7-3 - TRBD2 CASSPSGRRADTQYF TGTGCCAGCAGCCCTAGCGGGAGGAGGGCAGATACGCAGTATTTT
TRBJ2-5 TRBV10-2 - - CASSTGTEGETQYF TGCGCCAGCAGTACCGGGACGGAGGGGGAGACCCAGTACTTC
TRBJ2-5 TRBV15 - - CATSRDQGIEETQYF TGTGCCACCAGCAGAGATCAGGGGATAGAGGAGACCCAGTACTTC
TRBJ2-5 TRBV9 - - CASSLRGLFQETQYF TGTGCCAGCAGCTTAAGGGGACTTTTCCAAGAGACCCAGTACTTC
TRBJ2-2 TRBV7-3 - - CASSRDHTNTGELFF TGTGCCAGCAGCCGGGACCATACGAACACCGGGGAGCTGTTTTTT